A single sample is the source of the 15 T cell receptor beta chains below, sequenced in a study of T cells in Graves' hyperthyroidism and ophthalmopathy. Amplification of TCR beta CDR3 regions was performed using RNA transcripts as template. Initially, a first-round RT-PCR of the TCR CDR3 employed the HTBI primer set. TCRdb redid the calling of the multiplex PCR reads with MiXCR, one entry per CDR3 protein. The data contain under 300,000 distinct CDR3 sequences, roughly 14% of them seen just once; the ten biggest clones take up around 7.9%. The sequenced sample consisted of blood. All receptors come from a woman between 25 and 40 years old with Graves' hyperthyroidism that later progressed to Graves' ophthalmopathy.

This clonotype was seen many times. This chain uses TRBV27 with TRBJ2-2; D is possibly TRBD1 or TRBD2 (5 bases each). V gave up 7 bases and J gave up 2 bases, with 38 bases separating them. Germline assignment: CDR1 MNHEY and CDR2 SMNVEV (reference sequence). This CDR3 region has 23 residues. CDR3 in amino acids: CASNLYHFRDGNYYQINTGELFF. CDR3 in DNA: TGTGCCAGCAACTTGTATCACTTCCGGGACGGAAACTATTATCAAATAAACACCGGGGAGCTGTTTTTT.

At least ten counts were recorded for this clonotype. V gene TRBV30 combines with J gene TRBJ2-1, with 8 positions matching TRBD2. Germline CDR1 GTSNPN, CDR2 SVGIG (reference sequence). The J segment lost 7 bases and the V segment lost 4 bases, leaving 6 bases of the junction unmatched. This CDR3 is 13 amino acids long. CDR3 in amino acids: CAWNSGITNEQFF. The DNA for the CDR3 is TGTGCCTGGAATAGCGGGATAACGAATGAGCAGTTCTTC.

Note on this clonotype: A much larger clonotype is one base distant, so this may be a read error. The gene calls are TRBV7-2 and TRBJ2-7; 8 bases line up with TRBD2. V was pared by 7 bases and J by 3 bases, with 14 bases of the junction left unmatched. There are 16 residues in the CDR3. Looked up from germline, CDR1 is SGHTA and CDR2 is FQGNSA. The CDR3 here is CASNSGTSGGDYEQYF. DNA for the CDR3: TGTGCCAGCAACTCAGGAACTAGCGGAGGTGACTACGAGCAGTACTTC.

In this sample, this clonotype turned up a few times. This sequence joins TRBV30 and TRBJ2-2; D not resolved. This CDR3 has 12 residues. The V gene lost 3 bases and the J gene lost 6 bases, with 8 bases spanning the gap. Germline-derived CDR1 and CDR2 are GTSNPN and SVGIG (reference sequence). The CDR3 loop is CAWRLQAGELFF. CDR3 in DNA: TGTGCCTGGAGACTTCAGGCCGGGGAGCTGTTTTTT.

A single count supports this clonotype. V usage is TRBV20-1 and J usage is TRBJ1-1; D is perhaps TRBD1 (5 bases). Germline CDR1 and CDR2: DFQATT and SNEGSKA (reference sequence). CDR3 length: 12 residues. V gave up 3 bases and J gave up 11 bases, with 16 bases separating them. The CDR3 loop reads CSASPHGARAFF. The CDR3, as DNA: TGCAGTGCTAGCCCCCATGGGGCGCGGGCTTTCTTT.

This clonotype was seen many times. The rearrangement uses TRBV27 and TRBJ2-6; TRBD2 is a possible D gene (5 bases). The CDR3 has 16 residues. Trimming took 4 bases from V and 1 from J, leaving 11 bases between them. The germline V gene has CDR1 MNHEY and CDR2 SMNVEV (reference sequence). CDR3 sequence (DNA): TGTGCCAGCAGTTCGGCGGGTAGGTCTGGGGCCAACGTCCTGACTTTC. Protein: CASSSAGRSGANVLTF.

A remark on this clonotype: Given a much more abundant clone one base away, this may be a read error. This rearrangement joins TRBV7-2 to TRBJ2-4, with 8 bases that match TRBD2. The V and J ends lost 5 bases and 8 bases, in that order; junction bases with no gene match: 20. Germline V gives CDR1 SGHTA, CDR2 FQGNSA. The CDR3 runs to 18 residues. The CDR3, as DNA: TGTACCAGCAGCCCCGGGGGGGGTGGCGGGAGTTTGGGGTACATTCAGTACTTC. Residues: CTSSPGGGGGSLGYIQYF.

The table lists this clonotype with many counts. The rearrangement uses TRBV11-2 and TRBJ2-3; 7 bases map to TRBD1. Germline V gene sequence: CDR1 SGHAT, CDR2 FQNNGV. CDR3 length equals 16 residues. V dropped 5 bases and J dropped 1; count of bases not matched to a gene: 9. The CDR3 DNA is TGTGCCAGCAGCGTGAAACAGGGGAAGGGCACAGATACGCAGTATTTT. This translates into CASSVKQGKGTDTQYF. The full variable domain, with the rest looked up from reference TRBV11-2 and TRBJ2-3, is EAGVAQSPRYKIIEKRQSVAFWCNPISGHATLYWYQQILGQGPKLLIQFQNNGVVDDSQLPKDRFSAERLKGVDSTLKIQPAKLEDSAVYLCASSVKQGKGTDTQYFGPGTRLTVL.

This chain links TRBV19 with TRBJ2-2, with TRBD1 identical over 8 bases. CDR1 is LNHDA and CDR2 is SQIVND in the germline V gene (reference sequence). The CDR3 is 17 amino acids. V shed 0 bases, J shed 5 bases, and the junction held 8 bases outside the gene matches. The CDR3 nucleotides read TGTGCCAGTAGTATAGAGGCGCCAGGGGGCAGTACCGGGGAGCTGTTTTTT. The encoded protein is CASSIEAPGGSTGELFF.

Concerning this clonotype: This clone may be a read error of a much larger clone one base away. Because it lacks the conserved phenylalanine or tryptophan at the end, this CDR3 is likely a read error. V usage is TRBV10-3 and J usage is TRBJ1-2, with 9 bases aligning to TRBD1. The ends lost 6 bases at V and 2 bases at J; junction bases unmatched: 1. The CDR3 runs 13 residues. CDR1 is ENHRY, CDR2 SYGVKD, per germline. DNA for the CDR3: TGTGCCATCAGGGGGACAGGGAACTATGGCTACACCCTC. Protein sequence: CAIRGTGNYGYTL.

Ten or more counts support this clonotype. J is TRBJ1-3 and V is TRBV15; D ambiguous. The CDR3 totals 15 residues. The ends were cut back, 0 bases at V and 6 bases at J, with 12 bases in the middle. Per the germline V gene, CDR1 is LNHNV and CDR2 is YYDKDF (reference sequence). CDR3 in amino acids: CATSRDGFPENTIYF. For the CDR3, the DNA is TGTGCCACCAGCAGAGACGGTTTCCCGGAAAACACCATATATTTT.

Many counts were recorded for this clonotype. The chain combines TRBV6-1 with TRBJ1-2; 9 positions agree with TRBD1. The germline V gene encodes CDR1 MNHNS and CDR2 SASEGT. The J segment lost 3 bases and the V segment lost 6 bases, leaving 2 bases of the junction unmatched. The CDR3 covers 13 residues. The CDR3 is CASSRTGDYGYTF. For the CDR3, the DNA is TGTGCCAGCAGCCGGACAGGGGACTATGGCTACACCTTC.

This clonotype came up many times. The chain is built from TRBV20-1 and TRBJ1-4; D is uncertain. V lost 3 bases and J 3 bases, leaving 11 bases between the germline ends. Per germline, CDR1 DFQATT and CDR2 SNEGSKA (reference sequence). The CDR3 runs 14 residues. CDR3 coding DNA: TGCAGTGCTAGGGAAGGATCCTCTAATGAAAAACTGTTTTTT. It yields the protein CSAREGSSNEKLFF.

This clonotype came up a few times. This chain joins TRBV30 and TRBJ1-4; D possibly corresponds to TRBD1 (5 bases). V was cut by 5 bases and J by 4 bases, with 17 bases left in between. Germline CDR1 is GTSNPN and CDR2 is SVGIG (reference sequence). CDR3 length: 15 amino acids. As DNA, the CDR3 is TGTGCCTGGGGAAGTGGGCAGGGTGATAATGAAAAACTGTTTTTT. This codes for CAWGSGQGDNEKLFF.

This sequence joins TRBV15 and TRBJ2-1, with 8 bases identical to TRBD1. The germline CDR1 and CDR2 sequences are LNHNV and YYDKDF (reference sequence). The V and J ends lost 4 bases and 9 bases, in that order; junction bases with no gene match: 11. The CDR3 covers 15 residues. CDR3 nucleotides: TGTGCCACCAGCACTAATACAGGGGGAGTCGGTGAGCAGTTCTTC. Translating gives CATSTNTGGVGEQFF.